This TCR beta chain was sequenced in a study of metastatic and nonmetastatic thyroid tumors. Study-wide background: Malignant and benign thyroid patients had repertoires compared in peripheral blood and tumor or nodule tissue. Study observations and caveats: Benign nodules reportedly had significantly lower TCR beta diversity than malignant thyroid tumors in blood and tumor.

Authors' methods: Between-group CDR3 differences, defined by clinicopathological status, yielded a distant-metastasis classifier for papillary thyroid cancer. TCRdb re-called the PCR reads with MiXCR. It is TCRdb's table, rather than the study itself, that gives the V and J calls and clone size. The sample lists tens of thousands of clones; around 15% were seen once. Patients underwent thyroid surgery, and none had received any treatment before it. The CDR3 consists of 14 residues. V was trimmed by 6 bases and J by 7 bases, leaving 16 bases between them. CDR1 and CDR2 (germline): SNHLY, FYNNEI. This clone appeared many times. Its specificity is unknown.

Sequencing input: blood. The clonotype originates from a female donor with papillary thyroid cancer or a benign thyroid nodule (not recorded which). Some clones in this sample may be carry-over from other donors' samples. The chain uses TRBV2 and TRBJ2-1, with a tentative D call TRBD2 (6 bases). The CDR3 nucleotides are TGTGCCAGCAGAAGCGGATGGGGGGATAATGAGCAGTTCTTC. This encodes CASRSGWGDNEQFF.